What follows describes a single T cell receptor beta chain. The antigen this receptor binds is unknown. Base qualities were left out, and no much larger clone turns up one base away. The data originate from a study of blood T cell repertoires in COVID-19 (dated by TCRdb to about 2020). Background for the entire study: The collaborator samples originated in the United States, Italy and Spain and spanned the acute and convalescent phases of COVID-19. Where available, HLA class I and class II types were obtained from metadata supplied by the sample provider rather than from assay-based typing. Sample metadata almost always included a de-identified subject ID, COVID-19 status, age in years and sex. The repertoires were made available in a free public database intended to serve as a resource for research on the immune response to SARS-CoV-2. Samples were obtained from the ongoing ImmuneRACE study (first 160 participants) and from over 1,000 subjects provided by 6 global collaborators. Subjects who had been exposed to COVID-19, were actively infected with it, or had recovered from it provided the deeply sampled blood TCRbeta repertoires that made up the dataset. The material from the prospective study consisted of cDNA or gDNA derived from T cells, B-cell-depleted T cells, or PBMCs.

TCRbeta CDR3 regions were amplified from genomic DNA using the immunoSEQ Assay, a bias-controlled multiplex PCR. On the study's bioinformatics: Nucleated cell counts per sample were estimated from amplification of reference gene primers within the assay. Sequence reads were collapsed and filtered to measure the absolute abundance of every unique TCRbeta CDR3 rearrangement. For each sample, productive Simpson clonality was calculated as the square root of Simpson's diversity index over productive rearrangements. Drawn from immuneACCESS, this table holds only the in-frame rearrangements with V and J called that TCRdb kept. Clones are partly lost; checked studies trace under half to an unresolved V gene and leave the rest unexplained. The V and J calls and clone size are taken from that table; D and trimming were inferred from the DNA. The sample contains around 160,000 clones, 80% to 90% of them found a single time. The ten largest clones represent roughly 8.3% of the sample.

Collaborating institutions collected whole blood in K2EDTA tubes following their own protocols. Collaborator samples were shipped for TCRbeta analysis as frozen whole blood, isolated PBMCs, or DNA extracted from either sample type. Summary of the overall study and its limitations: How much clinical and demographic metadata was included differed by source and by participant, and the metadata was provided uncurated.

Including the terminal cysteine and phenylalanine, the CDR3 comprises 12 residues. The sequence is cut down to CDR3 DNA, 36 bases in frame from base 1. From the germline V gene, CDR1 is SNHLY and CDR2 is FYNNEI. V is cut by 6 bases and J by 1 base, and the space between the germline ends is 6 bases. The sequenced sample consisted of peripheral blood. Recombination joined TRBV2 with TRBJ1-1; the D gene remains uncertain. The TCR comes from a human donor with acute or convalescent COVID-19. The donor label of this sample is uncertain. DNA sequence: TGTGCCAGCAGCGCCGGGAACACTGAAGCTTTCTTT. Its coded protein is CASSAGNTEAFF.